This T cell receptor (beta chain) was captured by sequencing in a study of blood T cells in healthy people across ages (dated by TCRdb to between 2014 and 2016). About the investigation overall: Template switching captured roughly one uniquely barcoded TCR beta cDNA molecule per two T cells in model experiments. Four age groups were formed from the donors: young (average roughly 15 years), middle-aged (less than 40), aged (62) and long-lived (about 80). To avoid experimental bias, donors of different ages were randomly spread across the sequencing lanes. Using the same blood draw, the study looked at two additional independent replicas of 1 million unique cDNA reads for two donors, one aged 18 to 30 and the other aged 80 or older. Using deep sequencing normalized with unique cDNA molecular identifiers, the study measured how TCR beta repertoire diversity changes with age. General study outcomes and caveats: Donor CMV infection status was unknown, potentially confounding age-related changes in expanded clonotypes. Observed TCR beta diversity per million T cells fell roughly linearly with age, and a significant reduction was already apparent by age around 44. There was a strong correlation between observed TCR beta diversity and the percentage of naive T cells measured by flow cytometry. Conclusive comparison of naive and antigen-experienced compartments was prevented by the profiling of bulk unsorted PBMCs. Compared with the aged group, the long-lived group had more naive CD4+ T cells, fewer expanded clones and increased TCR diversity, a pattern suggesting age selection. Estimates of total diversity based on one million sequenced T cells were considered lower bounds and underestimates.

To prepare the library, 5' RACE was applied. TCRdb shows the sequencer as Illumina HiSeq 2500. The second PCR ran for about 7 to 11 cycles and used a J-beta primer mix along with a sample-barcoded 5' primer. Each TCR beta cDNA molecule received a unique molecular identifier from a template-switch 5' adaptor carrying 12 random nucleotides. Each sample yielded at least 3 million CDR3-containing paired-end reads. The Mint cDNA synthesis kit, primed by a TRBC-specific oligonucleotide, was used to synthesize first-strand cDNA from all RNA. Following uracil-DNA glycosylase treatment, all cDNA underwent a first 18-cycle PCR with the universal primers M1SS and BC2_uni_R. Per the original workflow: For normalization, 1 million high-quality reads, each with a distinct molecular identifier, were randomly selected from each sample. Instead of being binned into consensus sequences, reads with shared molecular identifiers were discarded. CDR3 identification, clonotype clustering and error correction used MiTCR with a Q25 quality threshold and the strictest error-elimination algorithm. A nonparametric unseen species model using Euler transformation provided a lower-bound estimate of total TCR beta diversity. TCRdb itself trimmed the public reads at Q25 with fastp, ran MiXCR and retained productive beta chains. Rows merge per CDR3 protein into single entries with the most common DNA and genes. The V and J calls and clone size come from TCRdb's table, not from the authors' own analysis. In this sample the table shows approximately 600,000 distinct CDR3 sequences, roughly 50% of which occur a single time. The ten largest clones add up to 30% to 40% of the sample.

Donors were approximately 42 systemically healthy Caucasian individuals from Russia aged roughly 6 to 95 years. Around 9.7 milliliters of peripheral blood were collected from each donor into EDTA-treated Vacutainer tubes. Ficoll-Paque density-gradient centrifugation was used to isolate PBMCs, with at least 6.5 million per sample. Total RNA, at least 6 micrograms per sample, was extracted from PBMCs with Trizol reagent. The percentages of naive CD45RAhigh/CD27high T cells were determined by flow cytometry on a PBMC aliquot from every donor. Comment on this clonotype: No antigen is known for it. Within one base of it there is no much larger clone, and no base qualities were kept.

CDR1 and CDR2 (DFQATT, SNEGSKA) derive from the germline V gene (reference sequence). From V the trimming removes 4 bases and from J it removes 8 bases, while the gene matches leave 5 bases of the junction unaccounted for. Including the terminal cysteine and phenylalanine, the CDR3 comprises 12 residues. Only CDR3 DNA is held: 36 bases, read in frame from base 1. The sample was blood. This TCR was recovered from a man in his sixties in good health. The rearrangement joined TRBV20-1 to TRBJ2-1, with TRBD2 identical over 7 junction bases. The nucleotides read TGCAGTGCTACTCCGGGGAGGGATGAGCAGTTCTTC. This yields the protein CSATPGRDEQFF.